These 30 T cell receptor beta chains originate from one sample sequenced in a study of cytomegalovirus exposure and HLA in healthy donors. Here immunoSEQ multiplex PCR was the method, and the copy in TCRdb shows in-frame clones only, minus some. The sample shows 100,000 to 150,000 clones, about 96% of them seen only once. The sample was PBMCs. The receptors here all came from a man aged 18 to 29 in good health and CMV-seronegative.

The V and J genes are TRBV6-5 and TRBJ2-7; no clear D. Germline V gives CDR1 MNHEY, CDR2 SVGAGI. The CDR3 runs 14 residues. Deletions cut 0 bases from V and 3 bases from J, with 9 bases between. The CDR3 region is CASSYSHSYYEQYF. The CDR3 DNA reads TGTGCCAGCAGTTACTCGCACAGTTACTACGAGCAGTACTTC.

This chain links TRBV7-9 with TRBJ1-4; 7 nucleotides agree with TRBD1. This CDR3 is 12 amino acids long. V lost 4 bases, J lost 14 bases, and 7 bases stayed unmatched. Per the germline V gene, CDR1 is SEHNR and CDR2 is FQNEAQ (reference sequence). CDR3 protein: CASSSWTGDLFF. Written as DNA, the CDR3 is TGTGCCAGCAGCTCCTGGACAGGAGACCTGTTTTTT.

The chain has TRBV30 and TRBJ1-1; D possibly corresponds to TRBD1 (5 bases). Germline lookup yields CDR1 GTSNPN and CDR2 SVGIG (reference sequence). The CDR3 loop spans 13 amino acids. Trimming cost V 5 bases and J 3 bases, with 13 bases left between them. The CDR3 DNA reads TGTGCCTGGGGAACGTGGGGGGACACTGAAGCTTTCTTT. It yields the protein CAWGTWGDTEAFF.

This clone appeared once. This chain links TRBV6-5 with TRBJ2-1, with TRBD2 matching over 7 bases. The CDR3 consists of 15 residues. Germline V gene lookup returns CDR1 MNHEY and CDR2 SVGAGI. Trimming took 3 bases from V and 8 from J; bases not matched to a gene: 10. CDR3 protein: CASSYLVAGRHEQFF. CDR3 sequence (DNA): TGTGCCAGCAGTTATTTGGTAGCGGGTCGCCATGAGCAGTTCTTC.

The chain is built from TRBV28 and TRBJ2-7; TRBD2 matches 8 bases. CDR3 length: 14 amino acids. The germline CDR1 and CDR2 sequences are MDHEN and SYDVKM. V lost 4 bases and J lost 3; bases outside the gene matches: 5. The CDR3 DNA reads TGTGCCAGCAGTTATAGCGGGATCCGCTACGAGCAGTACTTC. Its translation: CASSYSGIRYEQYF.

The rearrangement links TRBV13 to TRBJ2-2; D not resolved. This CDR3 comprises 12 residues. V was pared by 7 bases and J by 3 bases, with 6 bases between. Germline V CDR1 and CDR2: PRHDT, FYEKMQ (reference sequence). The CDR3 DNA sequence: TGTGCCAGCACGGTCTACACCGGGGAGCTGTTTTTT. Its protein is CASTVYTGELFF.

The chain links TRBV28 to TRBJ2-5, with a possible D match to TRBD1 (6 bases). V was pared by 3 bases and J by 2 bases, with 13 bases between. Per the germline V gene, CDR1 is MDHEN and CDR2 is SYDVKM. The CDR3 totals 15 residues. CDR3 nucleotides: TGTGCCAGCAGTTTCGGTGGTAGGGGGCAAGAGACCCAGTACTTC. As protein: CASSFGGRGQETQYF.

The V gene is TRBV11-2, the J gene TRBJ2-2; weak D call: TRBD2 (6 bases). V lost 1 base and J 1 base, leaving 16 bases between the germline ends. Germline V CDR1 and CDR2: SGHAT, FQNNGV. The CDR3 runs to 18 residues. The CDR3 is CASSLGDLGRENTGELFF. The CDR3 region has the DNA TGTGCCAGCAGCTTAGGGGACCTCGGGAGAGAGAACACCGGGGAGCTGTTTTTT.

J is TRBJ2-7 and V is TRBV5-1, with D possibly matching TRBD1 (7 bases). The CDR3 sequence is 14 residues long. In germline, CDR1 is SGHRS, CDR2 YFSETQ. The V gene lost 4 bases and the J gene lost 2 bases, with 13 bases spanning the gap. CDR3 protein: CASSVTGRTYEQYF. The CDR3 region has the DNA TGCGCCAGCAGCGTGACAGGGAGGACCTACGAGCAGTACTTC.

The genes are TRBV7-9 and TRBJ1-2; a possible D gene is TRBD1 (5 bases). The CDR3 contains 11 residues. The V and J ends lost 5 bases and 8 bases respectively, with 9 bases between them. Germline values: CDR1 SEHNR, CDR2 FQNEAQ (reference sequence). CDR3 loop: CASSPQGGYTF. DNA for the CDR3: TGTGCCAGCAGCCCTCAGGGAGGCTACACCTTC.

This sequence joins TRBV21-1 and TRBJ2-7; TRBD1 is the table's D call and was not checked against the DNA. TRBV21-1 is a listed pseudogene. This CDR3 contains 14 residues. This CDR3 is CASSADRGRNEQYF. The CDR3, as DNA: TGTGCCAGCAGCGCCGACAGGGGGAGAAACGAGCAGTACTTC.

About this clone itself: The same CDR3 is also encoded by other DNA sequences in this sample. J is TRBJ1-2 and V is TRBV30; no firm D call. The V gene's germline CDR1 is GTSNPN and CDR2 SVGIG (reference sequence). Trimming shortened V by 0 bases and J by 4 bases, and 12 bases separated the two germline ends. This CDR3 comprises 14 residues. This CDR3 is CAWSVLGSPYGYTF. In nucleotides, the CDR3 is TGTGCCTGGAGTGTACTCGGGTCTCCCTATGGCTACACCTTC.

The chain couples TRBV6-5 to TRBJ1-1; D perhaps matches TRBD1 (6 bases). The CDR3 totals 13 residues. Germline V gene lookup returns CDR1 MNHEY and CDR2 SVGAGI. With 8 bases removed from V and 5 bases from J, the gap between germline ends came to 15 bases. The CDR3 DNA sequence: TGTGCCAGCGGTGAGGGGGAGAGTACTGAAGCTTTCTTT. Protein product: CASGEGESTEAFF.

The V call is TRBV27, the J call TRBJ1-5, with 12 bases fitting TRBD1. The CDR3 has 20 amino acids. CDR1 and CDR2 from the germline V gene are MNHEY and SMNVEV (reference sequence). Germline trimming cut 5 bases from V and 1 base from J; bases unmatched to any gene: 15. CDR3 loop: CASSARPGQGAFGSNQPQHF. CDR3 bases: TGTGCCAGCAGTGCACGCCCGGGACAGGGGGCCTTTGGGAGCAATCAGCCCCAGCATTTT.

The chain uses TRBV15 and TRBJ2-7; 8 bases agree with TRBD2. V was pared by 9 bases and J by 0 bases, with 7 bases of the junction left unmatched. This CDR3 comprises 14 residues. The germline V gene has CDR1 LNHNV and CDR2 YYDKDF (reference sequence). The CDR3 DNA is TGTGCCACTAAACGGGAGGGAAGCTCCTACGAGCAGTACTTC. Its protein product is CATKREGSSYEQYF.

This rearrangement joins TRBV2 to TRBJ2-3, with TRBD2 matching 8 bases. This CDR3 has 14 residues. V shed 6 bases, J shed 6 bases, and the junction held 8 bases outside the gene matches. From germline, CDR1 is SNHLY and CDR2 FYNNEI. The CDR3 spells CASRGGLASDTQYF. CDR3 nucleotide sequence: TGTGCCAGCAGAGGCGGACTAGCATCGGATACGCAGTATTTT.

The chain recombines TRBV28 with TRBJ2-5; possible D gene TRBD2, 6 bases. The CDR3 contains 16 residues. Per germline, CDR1 MDHEN and CDR2 SYDVKM. V was clipped by 5 bases and J by 2 bases, with 18 bases between them. In DNA form, the CDR3 reads TGTGCCAGCAGTCTCGGCGGGGCAGGTGGACAAGAGACCCAGTACTTC. Translation: CASSLGGAGGQETQYF.

This clone was seen a single time. The rearrangement uses TRBV10-3 and TRBJ2-7; TRBD1 agrees at 7 bases. With V trimmed by 8 bases and J by 4 bases, 14 bases remained unmatched. CDR1 and CDR2 from the germline V gene are ENHRY and SYGVKD. CDR3 length: 15 residues. CDR3 protein: CAISQGDGVLYEQYF. CDR3 bases: TGTGCCATCTCTCAGGGGGACGGAGTATTGTACGAGCAGTACTTC.

A single count supports this clone. V is TRBV6-5 and J is TRBJ2-5; D is undetermined. This CDR3 comprises 15 residues. Germline V gene lookup returns CDR1 MNHEY and CDR2 SVGAGI. V lost 4 bases and J lost 5, with 17 bases in between. CDR3 amino acids: CASSSQTTPRETQYF. The CDR3 DNA is TGTGCCAGCAGTTCCCAGACGACTCCAAGGGAGACCCAGTACTTC.

This chain uses TRBV6-5 with TRBJ1-1; D gene ambiguous. The CDR3 length is 14 residues. Trimming took 0 bases from V and 6 from J, leaving 11 bases between them. The V gene's germline CDR1 is MNHEY and CDR2 SVGAGI. In DNA, the CDR3 is TGTGCCAGCAGTTACTCGAGAGACGGAGCTGAAGCTTTCTTT. It yields the protein CASSYSRDGAEAFF.

The chain employs TRBV27 and TRBJ1-5; tentatively, D is TRBD1 (5 bases). This CDR3 contains 16 residues. The V gene's germline CDR1 is MNHEY and CDR2 SMNVEV (reference sequence). V dropped 5 bases and J dropped 0 bases, with 14 bases sitting between them. The CDR3 sequence: CASSRSGPYSNQPQHF. In DNA, the CDR3 is TGTGCCAGCAGTCGGTCAGGGCCTTATAGCAATCAGCCCCAGCATTTT.

J is TRBJ1-5 and V is TRBV27, with a possible D match to TRBD1 (6 bases). This CDR3 is 12 amino acids long. CDR1 is MNHEY, CDR2 SMNVEV, per germline (reference sequence). V was trimmed by 3 bases and J by 11 bases, leaving 11 bases between them. The CDR3 reads CASSFVQGTQHF. Here the CDR3 DNA reads TGTGCCAGCAGTTTTGTCCAGGGGACCCAGCATTTT.

The CDR3 sequence is CASSLLPGNTEAFF. CDR3 in DNA: TGTGCCAGCAGCTTATTACCGGGAAACACTGAAGCTTTCTTT. The chain joins TRBV7-2 to TRBJ1-1; D unresolved. The V and J ends lost 2 bases and 2 bases respectively, with 9 bases between them. Germline values: CDR1 SGHTA, CDR2 FQGNSA. This CDR3 contains 14 residues.

This clone appeared a few times. This chain uses TRBV30 with TRBJ1-4; D unresolved. Germline values: CDR1 GTSNPN, CDR2 SVGIG (reference sequence). V was pared by 0 bases and J by 10 bases, with 15 bases between. The CDR3 has 14 amino acids. In nucleotides, the CDR3 is TGTGCCTGGAGTGTAGAGCAGGCAGAAGGAAAACTGTTTTTT. Translating it yields CAWSVEQAEGKLFF.

This chain links TRBV10-3 with TRBJ1-2; TRBD1 might be the D (6 bases). This CDR3 has 15 amino acids. The germline gives CDR1 ENHRY, CDR2 SYGVKD. V lost 5 bases and J 3 bases, leaving 16 bases between the germline ends. This CDR3 is CAISSGGMGDYGYTF. CDR3 bases: TGTGCCATCAGTTCGGGGGGCATGGGAGACTATGGCTACACCTTC.

The genes are TRBV7-6 and TRBJ1-3; TRBD1 matches at 11 bases. CDR3 length: 18 amino acids. Trimming took 4 bases from V and 0 from J; bases not matched to a gene: 8. Germline CDR1 is SGHVS and CDR2 is FNYEAQ. CDR3 protein: CASSSTGTGGNSGNTIYF. The CDR3 DNA is TGTGCCAGCAGCTCGACCGGGACAGGGGGAAACTCTGGAAACACCATATATTTT.

The rearrangement links TRBV6-6 to TRBJ2-1; TRBD2 aligns across 12 bases. This CDR3 has 15 residues. Germline CDR1 is MNHNY and CDR2 is SVGAGI (reference sequence). V was clipped by 6 bases and J by 10 bases; unmatched bases: 10. The CDR3 sequence: CASSPLAGGPGEQFF. Here the CDR3 DNA reads TGTGCCAGCAGCCCGCTAGCGGGAGGGCCGGGGGAGCAGTTCTTC.

The J gene is TRBJ2-1, the V gene TRBV5-4; 13 bases agree with TRBD2. CDR3 size: 15 residues. Per the germline V gene, CDR1 is SGHNT and CDR2 is YYREEE (reference sequence). With V trimmed by 4 bases and J by 8 bases, 6 bases remained unmatched. CDR3 sequence: CASSTGLAGVDEQFF. The CDR3 DNA sequence: TGTGCCAGCAGCACAGGACTAGCGGGAGTAGATGAGCAGTTCTTC.

V usage is TRBV29-1 and J usage is TRBJ1-2; perhaps TRBD1 as D (6 bases). The CDR3 consists of 13 residues. V lost 5 bases, J lost 8 bases, and 18 bases lay in between. CDR1 and CDR2 (germline): SQVTM, ANQGSEA. CDR3 in DNA: TGCAGCGTTTACGGACAGACCCTGGGGGGCTACACCTTC. Protein product: CSVYGQTLGGYTF. The complete variable domain, with remaining parts taken from reference TRBV29-1 and TRBJ1-2, reads SAVISQKPSRDICQRGTSLTIQCQVDSQVTMMFWYRQQPGQSLTLIATANQGSEATYESGFVIDKFPISRPNLTFSTLTVSNMSPEDSSIYLCSVYGQTLGGYTFGSGTRLTVV.

The chain carries TRBV4-3 and TRBJ2-7; tentatively, D is TRBD1 (5 bases). V was pared by 0 bases and J by 0 bases, with 15 bases between. Germline-derived CDR1 and CDR2 are LGHNA and YSLEER. The CDR3 is made up of 17 amino acids. The DNA of the CDR3 is TGCGCCAGCAGCCAAGATCGGAGCAGGGTTTTCTCCTACGAGCAGTACTTC. Protein product: CASSQDRSRVFSYEQYF.